This passage covers 25 T cell receptor beta chains from one sample sequenced in a study of cytomegalovirus exposure and HLA in healthy donors. The primer mix had 60 Vbeta and 13 Jbeta primers. Method: immunoSEQ multiplex PCR; TCRdb's copy keeps in-frame clones and lacks some. The sample table includes over 35,000 clones. The sequencing sample was made of PBMCs. Every receptor here comes from a woman in her twenties or thirties in good health and CMV-seronegative.

The genes are TRBV30 and TRBJ1-3, with 7 bases fitting TRBD1. Trimming took 7 bases from V and 2 from J; bases not matched to a gene: 8. Germline V CDR1 and CDR2: GTSNPN, SVGIG (reference sequence). The CDR3 runs to 14 residues. The CDR3 spells CASTGQGAGNTIYF. The CDR3 DNA follows: TGTGCCTCGACGGGGCAGGGGGCTGGAAACACCATATATTTT. The complete variable domain, with remaining parts taken from reference TRBV30 and TRBJ1-3, reads SQTIHQWPATLVQPVGSPLSLECTVEGTSNPNLYWYRQAAGRGLQLLFYSVGIGQISSEVPQNLSASRPQDRQFILSSKKLLLSDSGFYLCASTGQGAGNTIYFGEGSWLTVV.

The CDR3 region is CASSQGLGSGGYTF. The CDR3 DNA follows: TGTGCCAGCTCACAGGGACTCGGATCGGGGGGCTACACCTTC. This chain uses TRBV18 with TRBJ1-2; tentative D call: TRBD1 (5 bases). V lost 4 bases and J lost 8, with 17 bases in between. The CDR3 extends over 14 amino acids. Germline values: CDR1 KGHSH, CDR2 LQKENI.

The chain is built from TRBV7-9 and TRBJ2-7; TRBD2 matches 9 bases. CDR1 is SEHNR and CDR2 is FQNEAQ in the germline V gene (reference sequence). The length of the CDR3 is 15 residues. After removal of 5 bases from V and 4 bases from J, the junction contained 9 bases not matched to a gene. CDR3 region: CASSPGGGRGYEQYF. CDR3 bases: TGTGCCAGCAGCCCAGGAGGCGGGAGGGGTTACGAGCAGTACTTC.

This chain connects TRBV18 to TRBJ2-1; 7 nucleotides match TRBD1. The CDR3 runs 14 residues. V lost 2 bases, J lost 4 bases, and 2 bases stayed unmatched. Germline CDR1 and CDR2: KGHSH and LQKENI. CDR3 sequence reads: CASSPGTAYNEQFF. The CDR3 region has the DNA TGTGCCAGCTCACCAGGGACAGCATACAATGAGCAGTTCTTC.

The rearrangement links TRBV27 to TRBJ2-7; D gene ambiguous. CDR3 length: 15 residues. Germline CDR1 reads MNHEY; CDR2 reads SMNVEV (reference sequence). Trimming shortened V by 6 bases and J by 2 bases, and 17 bases separated the two germline ends. CDR3 nucleotide sequence: TGTGCCAGCAGAGCACAATACGGCAGGACCTACGAGCAGTACTTC. It is translated as CASRAQYGRTYEQYF.

The V gene is TRBV27, the J gene TRBJ2-7; 8 nucleotides match TRBD1. Germline loops: CDR1 MNHEY, CDR2 SMNVEV (reference sequence). This CDR3 region has 14 residues. V lost 5 bases to trimming and J lost 0 bases; unmatched junction nucleotides: 3. The DNA of the CDR3 is TGTGCCAGCAGTGCGGGGACAGGCTCCTACGAGCAGTACTTC. It specifies CASSAGTGSYEQYF.

J is TRBJ2-3 and V is TRBV29-1; TRBD2 matches at 8 bases. This CDR3 is built from 14 residues. V was pared by 2 bases and J by 2 bases, with 3 bases of the junction left unmatched. The germline V gene has CDR1 SQVTM and CDR2 ANQGSEA. The DNA of the CDR3 is TGCAGCGTTGAAACGGGAGGGCCCACAGATACGCAGTATTTT. The encoded protein is CSVETGGPTDTQYF.

CDR3 sequence: CASSPSVSRHYEQYF. The CDR3 DNA reads as TGCGCCAGCAGCCCCTCAGTGAGCCGACACTACGAGCAGTACTTC. This chain uses TRBV4-3 with TRBJ2-7; D not resolved. CDR3 length: 15 residues. The V gene lost 4 bases and the J gene lost 3 bases, with 16 bases spanning the gap. Germline CDR1 reads LGHNA; CDR2 reads YSLEER.

V gene TRBV6-5 combines with J gene TRBJ1-2; D unresolved. The CDR3 runs 13 residues. Deletions cut 2 bases from V and 3 bases from J, with 7 bases between. The germline gives CDR1 MNHEY, CDR2 SVGAGI. CDR3 residues: CASSYGDYYGYTF. In DNA, the CDR3 is TGTGCCAGCAGTTACGGAGACTACTATGGCTACACCTTC.

V usage is TRBV10-3 and J usage is TRBJ1-1, with 7 positions matching TRBD1. The length of the CDR3 is 14 residues. Germline assignment: CDR1 ENHRY and CDR2 SYGVKD. J gave up 5 bases and V 6 bases, and 9 bases lay outside the gene matches. The CDR3 here is CAISSGQVWTEAFF. CDR3 nucleotides: TGTGCCATCAGCTCAGGACAGGTCTGGACTGAAGCTTTCTTT.

The chain recombines TRBV30 with TRBJ2-7, with D possibly being TRBD2 (5 bases). This CDR3 has 15 amino acids. V was pared by 0 bases and J by 2 bases, with 14 bases between. Germline CDR1 and CDR2: GTSNPN and SVGIG (reference sequence). The CDR3 DNA sequence: TGTGCCTGGAGTGTAGGTGGGAGACCGGCCTACGAGCAGTACTTC. Translated: CAWSVGGRPAYEQYF.

This rearrangement joins TRBV7-9 to TRBJ1-5; D is perhaps TRBD1 (5 bases). V lost 3 bases and J lost 4, with 13 bases in between. Germline CDR1 SEHNR, CDR2 FQNEAQ (reference sequence). CDR3 length: 15 amino acids. CDR3 sequence: CASSFGAGWNQPQHF. The DNA for the CDR3 is TGTGCCAGCAGCTTTGGCGCAGGGTGGAATCAGCCCCAGCATTTT.

The gene calls are TRBV7-3 and TRBJ2-1; 10 nucleotides match TRBD1. Unmatched junction bases numbered 7, after V lost 1 base and J lost 7 bases. The CDR3 is made up of 16 amino acids. CDR1 and CDR2 (germline): SGHTA, FQGTGA. The CDR3 DNA sequence: TGTGCCAGCAGCTTAAAGGGGACAGGGGTGATGAATGAGCAGTTCTTC. This translates into CASSLKGTGVMNEQFF.

The CDR3 is CASSGRLAGIQETQYF. The CDR3 DNA is TGTGCCAGCAGCGGGCGACTAGCGGGGATCCAAGAGACCCAGTACTTC. The gene calls are TRBV7-9 and TRBJ2-5, with 11 positions matching TRBD2. The CDR3 spans 16 residues. The V gene's germline CDR1 is SEHNR and CDR2 FQNEAQ (reference sequence). V shed 5 bases, J shed 1 base, and the junction held 6 bases outside the gene matches.

This sequence joins TRBV7-9 and TRBJ2-7; 11 nucleotides agree with TRBD2. J lost 2 bases, V lost 4 bases, and 4 bases had no gene match. CDR1 is SEHNR, CDR2 FQNEAQ, per germline (reference sequence). The CDR3 sequence is 15 residues long. The CDR3 region is CASSSTSGRAYEQYF. The CDR3 bases are TGTGCCAGCAGCTCCACTAGCGGGAGAGCCTACGAGCAGTACTTC.

This chain links TRBV28 with TRBJ2-7, with D possibly matching TRBD2 (5 bases). CDR1 and CDR2 (germline): MDHEN, SYDVKM. V was pared by 6 bases and J by 7 bases, with 13 bases between. There are 12 residues in the CDR3. The CDR3 coding sequence is TGTGCCAGCAGACTACCCCCGGGAGAGCAGTACTTC. This translates into CASRLPPGEQYF. Complete variable domain (other parts from reference TRBV28 and TRBJ2-7): DVKVTQSSRYLVKRTGEKVFLECVQDMDHENMFWYRQDPGLGLRLIYFSYDVKMKEKGDIPEGYSVSREKKERFSLILESASTNQTSMYLCASRLPPGEQYFGPGTRLTVT.

CDR3 bases: TGTGCCAGCAGTGAAGTACCCAACAGGGGTACTGAAGCTTTCTTT. Protein: CASSEVPNRGTEAFF. This chain joins TRBV6-1 and TRBJ1-1, with 7 bases fitting TRBD1. This CDR3 region has 15 residues. Germline CDR1 and CDR2: MNHNS and SASEGT. After removal of 1 base from V and 5 bases from J, the junction contained 7 bases not matched to a gene.

The chain couples TRBV6-5 to TRBJ1-1; 8 bases are a match to TRBD1. The length of the CDR3 is 14 residues. V dropped 0 bases and J dropped 6; count of bases not matched to a gene: 3. Germline lookup yields CDR1 MNHEY and CDR2 SVGAGI. The DNA of the CDR3 is TGTGCCAGCAGTTACTCGCAGGGGGCATCTGAAGCTTTCTTT. This sequence encodes CASSYSQGASEAFF.

This chain connects TRBV7-9 to TRBJ2-1, with TRBD2 matching over 7 bases. Germline CDR1 SEHNR, CDR2 FQNEAQ (reference sequence). The junction had 8 bases not matched to a gene; V was cut back by 5 bases and J by 7 bases. The CDR3 totals 14 residues. The CDR3 loop is CASSKAGSRNEQFF. The CDR3, as DNA: TGTGCCAGCAGCAAAGCGGGGAGTCGGAATGAGCAGTTCTTC.

The V call is TRBV4-1, the J call TRBJ1-3; D is undetermined. The CDR3 covers 21 residues. The germline V and J ends were trimmed by 0 bases and 4 bases, with 28 bases remaining between them. CDR1 and CDR2 from the germline V gene are MGHRA and YSYEKL. In DNA form, the CDR3 reads TGCGCCAGCAGCCAAGATTCGTACGAGCTAGACCACGCTAGGCAGGGAAACACCATATATTTT. Translation: CASSQDSYELDHARQGNTIYF.

The J gene is TRBJ2-7, the V gene TRBV28; perhaps TRBD2 as D (5 bases). Trimming left V 6 bases short and J 0 bases short, with 15 bases between. Germline V lookup: CDR1 MDHEN, CDR2 SYDVKM. There are 15 residues in the CDR3. The chain's CDR3 is CASRAYRGDSYEQYF. In DNA form, the CDR3 reads TGTGCCAGCAGGGCCTATCGGGGAGACTCCTACGAGCAGTACTTC.

The rearrangement uses TRBV5-4 and TRBJ2-7; D is possibly TRBD1 (6 bases). Germline lookup yields CDR1 SGHNT and CDR2 YYREEE (reference sequence). Deletions cut 2 bases from V and 7 bases from J, with 25 bases between. The CDR3 consists of 17 residues. DNA of the CDR3: TGTGCCAGCAGCTTATCGGTCCACAGGGAAATAGTGAGGGAGCAGTACTTC. This sequence encodes CASSLSVHREIVREQYF.

The CDR3: CASSLARSGYEQYF. The CDR3 DNA is TGCGCCAGCAGCTTGGCGAGGAGCGGCTACGAGCAGTACTTC. This chain links TRBV5-1 with TRBJ2-7; tentatively, D is TRBD2 (5 bases). The length of the CDR3 is 14 residues. The V and J ends lost 0 bases and 3 bases respectively, with 10 bases between them. Germline CDR1 and CDR2: SGHRS and YFSETQ.

The rearrangement joins TRBV7-2 to TRBJ2-7, with 9 bases identical to TRBD2. CDR3 length: 15 residues. CDR1 is SGHTA, CDR2 FQGNSA, per germline. V dropped 6 bases and J dropped 2; count of bases not matched to a gene: 8. CDR3 sequence reads: CASSPWTSATYEQYF. The CDR3, as DNA: TGTGCCAGCAGTCCATGGACTAGCGCCACCTACGAGCAGTACTTC.

The chain carries TRBV28 and TRBJ2-7; possible D gene TRBD2, 6 bases. The CDR3 runs to 16 residues. Germline CDR1 MDHEN, CDR2 SYDVKM. Between the trimmed V and J ends, which lost 6 bases and 0 bases, there was a span of 18 bases. CDR3 residues: CASSPRPAGISYEQYF. The CDR3 DNA reads TGTGCCAGCAGCCCCCGCCCGGCGGGGATCTCCTACGAGCAGTACTTC.